The rows below give T cell receptor beta chains drawn from one sample of a study of T cell repertoires in cytomegalovirus infection. These TCRs are of unknown antigen specificity. From the reads, TCRdb called clonotypes with MiXCR, one entry per CDR3 protein. The sample yields approximately 600,000 distinct CDR3 sequences, roughly 43% seen once. The source was cultured PBMCs, collected from culture after CMV antigen stimulation. These TCRs come from a human donor in good health (CMV status not recorded). Some clones in this sample may be carry-over from other donors' samples. CDR3s include the opening cysteine and the closing phenylalanine or tryptophan. The order of the fields is D gene, V gene, clone size, J gene, CDR3 DNA, CDR3 protein. A D gene is named only where the DNA matches it firmly. Clone sizes are given selectively: once, few, many, or a class where the clone is expanded.

TRBD1	TRBV6-5	-	TRBJ2-7	TGTGCCAGCAGTCGGACAGGGTCCCCTTTCTCCTACGAGCAGTACTTC	CASSRTGSPFSYEQYF
TRBD1	TRBV15	many	TRBJ2-7	TGTGCCACCAGCAGAGATGGGACAGGGGAATACGAGCAGTACTTC	CATSRDGTGEYEQYF
TRBD1	TRBV7-4	-	TRBJ2-7	TGTGCCAGCAGCATTTACGGGACAGATTCCTACGAGCAGTACTTC	CASSIYGTDSYEQYF
TRBD2	TRBV7-2	-	TRBJ2-3	TGTGCCAGCAGCTTAGGGGCGGGAGGACCCAATACGCAGTATTTT	CASSLGAGGPNTQYF
-	TRBV7-8	-	TRBJ2-5	TGTGCCAACAGCTTCGAGGAGACCCAGTACTTC	CANSFEETQYF
TRBD2	TRBV12-3/TRBV12-4	-	TRBJ2-2	TGTGCCAGCAGGGATTCTAGCGGGGGCACCGGGGAGCTGTTTTTT	CASRDSSGGTGELFF
-	TRBV5-6	-	TRBJ2-1	TGTGCCAGCAGCTCGCCGATAGGGGAGCAGTTCTTC	CASSSPIGEQFF
-	TRBV7-2	few	TRBJ2-3	TGTGCCAGCAGCTTAGTGGGCGGAACTCCAGGGGATACGCAGTATTTT	CASSLVGGTPGDTQYF
-	TRBV4-2	-	TRBJ2-1	TGTGCCAGCAGCCAAGGACAGAATGAGCAGTTCTTC	CASSQGQNEQFF
TRBD2	TRBV2	few	TRBJ2-2	TGTGCCAGCAGTTACGTGGAGCGGGGCGGGGAGCTGTTTTTT	CASSYVERGGELFF
-	TRBV20-1	once	TRBJ1-1	TGCAGTTCTAGAAGACCAGGGGCACGGAACACTGAAGCTTTCTTT	CSSRRPGARNTEAFF
-	TRBV18	few	TRBJ2-3	TGTGCCAGCTCACCCGTGCGCACAGATACGCAGTATTTT	CASSPVRTDTQYF
-	TRBV11-2	-	TRBJ2-3	TGTGCCAGCGAGGGGCCGCCAGATACGCAGTATTTT	CASEGPPDTQYF
TRBD2	TRBV12-3/TRBV12-4	-	TRBJ2-7	TGTGCCAGCAGACTAACAGGGGGCGGTAGCGGGGGGGACAACGAGCAGTACTTC	CASRLTGGGSGGDNEQYF
-	TRBV19	few	TRBJ2-1	TGTGCCAGTAGTATCGCAGGGAGCTCCTACAATGAGCAGTTCTTC	CASSIAGSSYNEQFF
-	TRBV10-3	-	TRBJ2-1	TGTGCCATCAGTGGAATGGGATATGAGCAGTTCTTC	CAISGMGYEQFF
-	TRBV6-2/TRBV6-3	-	TRBJ2-7	TGTGCCAGCAACCAGGGCGACTACGAGCAGTACTTC	CASNQGDYEQYF
-	TRBV5-4	-	TRBJ2-5	TGTGCCAGCAGCTTGAGGGCCAACAGACAAGAGACCCAGTACTTC	CASSLRANRQETQYF
-	TRBV4-3	-	TRBJ2-7	TGCGCCAGCAGCCAAGAAATCGCGGCGGACGAGCAGTACTTC	CASSQEIAADEQYF
TRBD2	TRBV6-2/TRBV6-3	-	TRBJ2-1	TGTGCCAGCAGAGATCGGTGGACTAGCGGGGCGAAGCTTAGCTCCTACAATGAGCAGTTCTTC	CASRDRWTSGAKLSSYNEQFF
TRBD2	TRBV25-1	-	TRBJ2-1	TGTGCCAGCAGCCTCGCTAGCGGGAGGGCCAAAAATGAGCAGTTCTTC	CASSLASGRAKNEQFF
TRBD1	TRBV6-5	few	TRBJ1-2	TGTGCCAGCAGTTATAACAGGGGGGACCAGGGCTACACCTTC	CASSYNRGDQGYTF
-	TRBV7-8	-	TRBJ2-7	TGTGCCAGCAGCTTAGTCCGAGGGCGAACAAGGGGCTACGAGCAGTACTTC	CASSLVRGRTRGYEQYF
-	TRBV9	-	TRBJ2-1	TGTGCCAGCAGCGTAGGGCTGGCGGAAGACAATGAGCAGTTCTTC	CASSVGLAEDNEQFF
-	TRBV6-2/TRBV6-3	few	TRBJ2-5	TGTGCCAGCAGCCCCGGAGCAGGAGGAGCCTGGGGAGAGACCCAGTACTTC	CASSPGAGGAWGETQYF
TRBD1	TRBV12-3/TRBV12-4	-	TRBJ2-1	TGTGCCAGCAGTAGGACAGGATGGGACAATGAGCAGTTCTTC	CASSRTGWDNEQFF